The 17 T cell receptor beta chains in this list originate from one sample, sequenced in a study of blood T cell repertoires in COVID-19. The table came from immunoSEQ multiplex PCR; TCRdb's copy has only in-frame clones and leaves some out. The table shows under 350,000 clones, with around nine tenths occurring only once. The sequenced material came from PBMCs or T cells enriched from blood (not recorded which). These receptors all come from a man in his sixties who had recovered from COVID-19.

The chain has TRBV2 and TRBJ2-5, with 10 bases identical to TRBD1. The length of the CDR3 is 14 residues. CDR1 and CDR2 from the germline V gene are SNHLY and FYNNEI. The V and J ends lost 4 bases and 5 bases, in that order; junction bases with no gene match: 4. The CDR3 sequence is CASSVDRGGETQYF. The CDR3 bases are TGTGCCAGCAGTGTGGACAGGGGGGGGGAGACCCAGTACTTC.

The chain uses TRBV24-1 and TRBJ1-4; the D gene is possibly TRBD1 (5 bases). CDR3 size: 14 residues. Germline V gene lookup returns CDR1 KGHDR and CDR2 SFDVKD. Trimming cost V 4 bases and J 14 bases, with 19 bases left between them. The CDR3 DNA is TGTGCCACCAGTGACCCCTGGGGAGGGGTGGGGCTGTTTTTT. Amino acid sequence: CATSDPWGGVGLFF.

The rearrangement uses TRBV2 and TRBJ1-1; D is undetermined. V was shortened by 6 bases and J by 5 bases, with 16 bases between the two germline ends. The CDR3 loop spans 14 amino acids. The germline gives CDR1 SNHLY, CDR2 FYNNEI. Here the CDR3 reads CASRQRWFATEAFF. The CDR3 nucleotides are TGTGCCAGCAGGCAGAGGTGGTTCGCGACTGAAGCTTTCTTT.

This chain's CDR3 is CASSSQRPAVGELFF. CDR3 sequence (DNA): TGTGCCAGTAGTTCTCAGCGGCCTGCGGTCGGGGAGCTGTTTTTT. This chain joins TRBV19 and TRBJ2-2, with D possibly being TRBD2 (5 bases). V lost 5 bases and J 7 bases, leaving 17 bases between the germline ends. The CDR3 is 15 amino acids. In germline, CDR1 is LNHDA, CDR2 SQIVND (reference sequence).

The J gene is TRBJ1-4, the V gene TRBV5-1, with D unclear. The CDR3 contains 12 residues. Germline V gene data show CDR1 as SGHRS and CDR2 as YFSETQ. Trimming stripped 4 bases from V and 12 bases from J, with 13 bases between. Here the CDR3 DNA reads TGCGCCAGCAGCCCTGACAATTCGCAACTGTTTTTT. Encoded protein: CASSPDNSQLFF.

V and J are TRBV19 and TRBJ2-1; 12 bases fit TRBD2. The CDR3 is made up of 14 amino acids. The junction had 8 bases not matched to a gene; V was cut back by 7 bases and J by 10 bases. Looked up from germline, CDR1 is LNHDA and CDR2 is SQIVND (reference sequence). The CDR3 loop is CASKYGTSGPEQFF. The CDR3 DNA reads as TGTGCCAGTAAATATGGGACTAGCGGGCCAGAGCAGTTCTTC.

This chain links TRBV5-5 with TRBJ2-7, with D possibly TRBD1 on 5 matching bases. The germline V gene encodes CDR1 SGHKS and CDR2 YYEKEE (reference sequence). The CDR3 covers 15 residues. V lost 0 bases, J lost 5 bases, and 15 bases lay in between. In nucleotides, the CDR3 is TGTGCCAGCAGCTTGGTGGGTAGGGGTCTCCACGAGCAGTACTTC. Protein product: CASSLVGRGLHEQYF.

The chain employs TRBV6-5 and TRBJ2-7; no firm D call. The CDR3 spans 12 residues. V gave up 6 bases and J gave up 5 bases, with 11 bases separating them. CDR1 is MNHEY and CDR2 is SVGAGI in the germline V gene. The CDR3 region has the DNA TGTGCCAGCAGACGCGATTTACACGAGCAGTACTTC. Residues: CASRRDLHEQYF.

This clone occurred once. For the CDR3, the DNA is TGTGCCAGCAGCCCCCGGGGGGCGAATGAGCAGTTCTTC. As protein: CASSPRGANEQFF. The chain links TRBV5-4 to TRBJ2-1, with D maybe TRBD2 (7 bases). The CDR3 consists of 13 residues. Germline loops: CDR1 SGHNT, CDR2 YYREEE (reference sequence). V lost 4 bases to trimming and J lost 7 bases, with 12 bases between them. The full variable domain, completed using reference TRBV5-4 and TRBJ2-1, is ETGVTQSPTHLIKTRGQQVTLRCSSQSGHNTVSWYQQALGQGPQFIFQYYREEENGRGNFPPRFSGLQFPNYSSELNVNALELDDSALYLCASSPRGANEQFFGPGTRLTVL.

The V call is TRBV7-8, the J call TRBJ2-4; 8 bases line up with TRBD2. The CDR3 loop spans 16 amino acids. J was trimmed by 0 bases and V by 5 bases; bases with no gene match: 6. Germline V lookup: CDR1 SGHVS, CDR2 FQNEAQ. The CDR3 DNA reads as TGTGCCAGCAGCCCCCCTGCGGGGGGAGCCAAAAACATTCAGTACTTC. This translates into CASSPPAGGAKNIQYF.

The gene calls are TRBV3-1 (or the pseudogene TRBV3-2) and TRBJ1-5; D gene unclear. The CDR3 runs 13 residues. The germline CDR1 and CDR2 sequences are LGHDT and YNNKEL (reference sequence). The V gene lost 3 bases and the J gene lost 6 bases, with 9 bases spanning the gap. The CDR3 is CASSQRLVQPQHF. DNA of the CDR3: TGTGCCAGCAGCCAGAGGCTGGTTCAGCCCCAGCATTTT.

V gene TRBV30 combines with J gene TRBJ1-1, with 8 bases that match TRBD1. The CDR3 has 13 residues. Germline loops: CDR1 GTSNPN, CDR2 SVGIG (reference sequence). Trimming removed 3 bases from V and 3 bases from J; junction bases left unmatched: 3. The CDR3 DNA reads TGTGCCTGGAGAACAGGGGGTTACACTGAAGCTTTCTTT. It codes for CAWRTGGYTEAFF.

V and J are TRBV10-2 and TRBJ2-1, with TRBD1 matching over 7 bases. J gave up 3 bases and V 4 bases, and 3 bases lay outside the gene matches. The CDR3 covers 14 residues. CDR1 is WSHSY, CDR2 SAAADI, per germline. The CDR3 DNA follows: TGCGCCAGCAGTGGTAGACAGGGCTACAATGAGCAGTTCTTC. Its translation is CASSGRQGYNEQFF.

This clone was counted only a few times. The chain is built from TRBV12-3 or TRBV12-4 and TRBJ1-4; 7 positions match TRBD1. V trimming: 6 bases; J trimming: 8 bases; junction bases outside the gene matches: 6. CDR3 length: 13 amino acids. CDR3 DNA: TGTGCCAGCAGACGGGACAGAGAGGAAAAACTGTTTTTT. Protein: CASRRDREEKLFF.

CDR3 sequence (DNA): TGTGCCAGCTCACAACTCTCGGGGGCTAGCGGGAGGACTTCCTACGAGCAGTACTTC. Amino acid sequence: CASSQLSGASGRTSYEQYF. J is TRBJ2-7 and V is TRBV18, with 11 bases that match TRBD2. The CDR3 sequence is 19 residues long. CDR1 and CDR2 from the germline V gene are KGHSH and LQKENI. Trimming cost V 4 bases and J 1 base; bases outside gene matches: 15.

This chain joins TRBV6-6 and TRBJ2-7, with D tentatively TRBD1 (6 bases). This CDR3 spans 15 amino acids. V was pared by 5 bases and J by 2 bases, with 16 bases between. Germline V CDR1 and CDR2: MNHNY, SVGAGI (reference sequence). The CDR3 spells CASSGHQGPPYEQYF. For the CDR3, the DNA is TGTGCCAGCAGTGGGCATCAGGGGCCACCCTACGAGCAGTACTTC.

The chain carries TRBV5-1 and TRBJ2-7, with D perhaps matching TRBD1 (5 bases). V dropped 2 bases and J dropped 5 bases, with 11 bases sitting between them. Germline loops: CDR1 SGHRS, CDR2 YFSETQ. The CDR3 loop spans 13 amino acids. The CDR3 nucleotides are TGCGCCAGCAGCTTTAGGACAAATAACGAGCAGTACTTC. Translation: CASSFRTNNEQYF.